This T cell receptor beta chain stems from a study of T cell responses to AZD1222 COVID-19 vaccine. The study's findings and limits: Donors skewed white British and female; clonal diversity was possibly underestimated. Repertoires were sampled only after the peak T cell response.

Here immunoSEQ multiplex PCR was the method, and the copy in TCRdb shows in-frame clones only, minus some. The sample carries roughly 150,000 clones, more than 80% recorded once. On this clone itself: The target antigen is unknown.

Germline-derived CDR1 and CDR2 are LNHDA and SQIVND (reference sequence). The CDR3 length is 11 residues. The V gene lost 7 bases and the J gene lost 7 bases, with 7 bases spanning the gap. The chain has TRBV19 and TRBJ2-2; D call uncertain. The receptor was isolated from an adult in good health. This specimen was peripheral blood, taken on day 0 of AZD1222 vaccination. This CDR3 is CASTTVGELFF. The CDR3 DNA reads TGTGCCAGTACCACGGTCGGGGAGCTGTTTTTT. Filled out from reference TRBV19 and TRBJ2-2, the complete variable domain reads DGGITQSPKYLFRKEGQNVTLSCEQNLNHDAMYWYRQDPGQGLRLIYYSQIVNDFQKGDIAEGYSVSREKKESFPLTVTSAQKNPTAFYLCASTTVGELFFGEGSRLTVL.